The entry below gives a single TCR beta chain sequence along with its context. Relative to the germline gene, one junction end is altered; a read error may explain this. This record comes from a study of blood T cell repertoires in COVID-19. Study-wide background: From T cells, B-cell-depleted T cells, or PBMCs came the material, which was cDNA or gDNA.

In the original processing: The authors estimated nucleated cell counts from reference gene primer amplification. Here immunoSEQ multiplex PCR was the method, and the copy in TCRdb shows in-frame clones only, minus some. Clone size and V and J calls were adopted from that table, with D and trimming inferred from the DNA. The sample yields over 150,000 clones, approximately 88% seen once. Germline CDR1 reads SGDLS; CDR2 reads YYNGEE. The CDR3 is 16 amino acids. The V and J genes are TRBV9 and TRBJ1-4, with a weak D call TRBD1 (6 bases). Sequenced input: peripheral blood. The source is a woman older than 75 with active or convalescent COVID-19. The CDR3 protein is CASSVASAGKGEKLFF. DNA of the CDR3: TGTGCCAGCAGCGTAGCTTCTGCAGGGAAGGGGGAAAAACTATTTTTT. Together with reference TRBV9 and TRBJ1-4, the CDR3 gives the full variable domain: DSGVTQTPKHLITATGQRVTLRCSPRSGDLSVYWYQQSLDQGLQFLIQYYNGEERAKGNILERFSAQQFPDLHSELNLSSLELGDSALYFCASSVASAGKGEKLFFGSGTQLSVL.